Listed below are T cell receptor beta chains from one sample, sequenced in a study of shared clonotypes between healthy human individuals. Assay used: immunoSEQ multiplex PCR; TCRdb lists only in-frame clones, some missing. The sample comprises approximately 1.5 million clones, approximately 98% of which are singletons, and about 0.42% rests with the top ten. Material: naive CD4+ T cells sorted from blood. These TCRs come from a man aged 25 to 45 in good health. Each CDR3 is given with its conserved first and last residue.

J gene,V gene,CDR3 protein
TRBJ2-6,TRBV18,CASSPLRAGANVLTF
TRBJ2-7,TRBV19,CASSIGGQGASYEQYF
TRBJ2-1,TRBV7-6,CASSPLSGRDYNEQFF
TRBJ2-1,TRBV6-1,CASSEALAGGNEQFF
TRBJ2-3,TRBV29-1,CSGGTATDTQYF
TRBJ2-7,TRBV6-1,CASNLLPDRYEQYF
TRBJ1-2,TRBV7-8,CASSPRVGPNYGYTF
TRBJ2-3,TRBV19,CASSIEADPSTDTQYF
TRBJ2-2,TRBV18,CASSPLLQRAGGPGELFF
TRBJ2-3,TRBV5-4,CASTWKVAGSTDTQYF
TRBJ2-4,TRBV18,CASSPLRQGLQENIQYF
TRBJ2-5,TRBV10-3,CAISDLGQAQETQYF
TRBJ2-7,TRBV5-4,CASSFEGLASSYEQYF
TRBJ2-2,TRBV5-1,CATGKLAGVDTGELFF
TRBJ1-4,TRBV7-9,CASSLAGTAGGKLFF
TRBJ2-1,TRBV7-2,CASSLAPRTSGYLSYNEQFF
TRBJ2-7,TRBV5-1,CASSLAGTDYEQYF
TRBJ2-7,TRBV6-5,CASSSGLAGTYEQYF
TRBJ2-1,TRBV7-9,CASSLKGLASNEQFF
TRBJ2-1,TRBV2,CASIGTGSGEQFF
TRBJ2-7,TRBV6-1,CASSERGYEQYF
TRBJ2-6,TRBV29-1,CSVAQGSSGANVLTF
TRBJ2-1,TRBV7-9,CASSPFADDNEQFF
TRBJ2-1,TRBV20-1,CSEGLAGAQFF
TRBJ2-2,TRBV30,CAWRGSGELFF
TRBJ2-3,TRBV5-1,CASSLNPQGAADTQYF
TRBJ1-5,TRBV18,CASSPPGTRLPQHF
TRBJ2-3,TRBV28,CASCSGQVTDTQYF
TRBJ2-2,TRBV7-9,CASSLGGATGELFF
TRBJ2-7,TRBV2,CASSLGAGGSYEQYF
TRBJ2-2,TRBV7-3,CASSPGTGRVAGELFF
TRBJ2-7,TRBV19,CASSPGTSGISSYEQYF
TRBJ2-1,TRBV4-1,CASSQEVKLGRVF
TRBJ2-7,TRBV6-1,CASSEEAGYEQYF
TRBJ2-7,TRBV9,CASSVATGQIYEQYF
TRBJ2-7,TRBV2,CASAPRDHEQYF
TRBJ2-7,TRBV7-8,CASSLAMTVYEQYF
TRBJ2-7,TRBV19,CASSIRGPTYEQYF
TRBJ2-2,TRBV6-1,CASSALTGTGVNGELFF
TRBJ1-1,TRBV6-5,CASSYSTGLVTFF
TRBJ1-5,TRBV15,CATSARQGAPPNQPQHF
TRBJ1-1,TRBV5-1,CASSLRGAQNTEAFF
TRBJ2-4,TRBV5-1,CASSSREVAKNIQYF
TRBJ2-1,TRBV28,CASSQPGTRGYEQFF
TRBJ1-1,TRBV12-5,CASGLETGRGVTEAFF